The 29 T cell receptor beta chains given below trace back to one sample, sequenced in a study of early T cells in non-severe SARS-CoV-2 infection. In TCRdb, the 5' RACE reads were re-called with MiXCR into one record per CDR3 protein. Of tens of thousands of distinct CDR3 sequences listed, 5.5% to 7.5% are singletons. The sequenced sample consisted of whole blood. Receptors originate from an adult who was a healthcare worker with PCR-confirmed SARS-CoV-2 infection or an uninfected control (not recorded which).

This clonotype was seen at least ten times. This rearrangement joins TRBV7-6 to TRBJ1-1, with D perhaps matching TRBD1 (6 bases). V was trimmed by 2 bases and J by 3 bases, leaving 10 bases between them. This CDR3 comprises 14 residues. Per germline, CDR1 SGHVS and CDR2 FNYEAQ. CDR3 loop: CASSLPGTHTEAFF. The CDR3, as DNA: TGTGCCAGCAGCTTACCCGGGACACACACTGAAGCTTTCTTT.

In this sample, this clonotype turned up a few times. For the CDR3, the DNA is TGTGCCAGCAAACTTAATTCACCCCTCCACTTT. This sequence encodes CASKLNSPLHF. The V gene is TRBV6-6, the J gene TRBJ1-6; D is undetermined. Germline CDR1 is MNHNY and CDR2 is SVGAGI (reference sequence). V lost 7 bases and J lost 6, with 4 bases in between. The CDR3 extends over 11 amino acids.

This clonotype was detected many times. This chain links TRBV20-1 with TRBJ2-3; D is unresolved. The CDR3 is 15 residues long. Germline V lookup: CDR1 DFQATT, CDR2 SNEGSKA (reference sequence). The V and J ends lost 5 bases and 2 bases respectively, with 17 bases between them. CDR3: CSAPHTNSATDTQYF. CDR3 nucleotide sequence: TGCAGTGCTCCTCATACTAACTCCGCCACAGATACGCAGTATTTT.

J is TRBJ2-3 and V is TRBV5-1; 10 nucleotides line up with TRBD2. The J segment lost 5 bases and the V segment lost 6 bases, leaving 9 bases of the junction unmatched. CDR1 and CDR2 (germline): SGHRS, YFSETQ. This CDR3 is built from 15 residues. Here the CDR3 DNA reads TGCGCCAGCACTTGGTCGCTAGCGGGAGTAGATACGCAGTATTTT. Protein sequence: CASTWSLAGVDTQYF.

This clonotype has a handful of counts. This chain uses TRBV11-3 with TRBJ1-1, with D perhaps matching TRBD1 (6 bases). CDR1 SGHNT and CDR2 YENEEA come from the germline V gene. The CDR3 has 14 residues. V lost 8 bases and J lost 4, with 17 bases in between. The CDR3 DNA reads TGTGCCAGCCCAGGGGCGGGGCTGAGCACTGAAGCTTTCTTT. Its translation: CASPGAGLSTEAFF.

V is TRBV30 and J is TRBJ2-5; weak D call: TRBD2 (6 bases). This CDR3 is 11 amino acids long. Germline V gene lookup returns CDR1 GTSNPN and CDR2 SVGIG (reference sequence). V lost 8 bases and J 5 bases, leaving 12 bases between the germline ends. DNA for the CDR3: TGTGCCGGAGGGGTGGGGGAGACCCAGTACTTC. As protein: CAGGVGETQYF.

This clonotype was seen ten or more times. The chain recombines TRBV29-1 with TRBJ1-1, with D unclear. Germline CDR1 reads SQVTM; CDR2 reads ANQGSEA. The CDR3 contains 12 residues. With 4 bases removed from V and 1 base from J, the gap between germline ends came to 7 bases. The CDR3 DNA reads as TGCAGCGTTGTATCCGCGAACACTGAAGCTTTCTTT. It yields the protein CSVVSANTEAFF.

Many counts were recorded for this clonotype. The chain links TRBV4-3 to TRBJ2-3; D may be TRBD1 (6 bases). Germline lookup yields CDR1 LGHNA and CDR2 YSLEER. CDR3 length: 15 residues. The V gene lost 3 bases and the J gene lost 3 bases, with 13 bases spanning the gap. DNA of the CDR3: TGCGCCAGCAGCCAGCAGGGGATAAAGACAGATACGCAGTATTTT. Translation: CASSQQGIKTDTQYF.

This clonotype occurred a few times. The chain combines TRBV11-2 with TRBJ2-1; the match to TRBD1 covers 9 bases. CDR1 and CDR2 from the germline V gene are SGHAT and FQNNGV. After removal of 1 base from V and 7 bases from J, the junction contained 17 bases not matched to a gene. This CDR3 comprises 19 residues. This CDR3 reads CASSLVQGGTGSLTNEQFF. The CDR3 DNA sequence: TGTGCCAGCAGCTTAGTACAAGGCGGGACAGGGTCTTTAACTAATGAGCAGTTCTTC.

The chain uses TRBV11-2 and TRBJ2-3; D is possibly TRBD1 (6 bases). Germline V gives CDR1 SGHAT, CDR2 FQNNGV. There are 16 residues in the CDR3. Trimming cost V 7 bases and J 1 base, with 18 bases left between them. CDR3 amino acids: CASTRGQSLRTDTQYF. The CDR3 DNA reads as TGTGCCAGCACCAGAGGACAGTCCCTACGCACAGATACGCAGTATTTT.

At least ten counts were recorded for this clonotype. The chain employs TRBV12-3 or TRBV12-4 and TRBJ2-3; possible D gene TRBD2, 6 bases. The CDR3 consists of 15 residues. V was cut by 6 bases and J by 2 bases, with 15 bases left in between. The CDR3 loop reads CASSPGGFVTDTQYF. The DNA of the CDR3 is TGTGCCAGCAGCCCCGGGGGTTTCGTCACAGATACGCAGTATTTT.

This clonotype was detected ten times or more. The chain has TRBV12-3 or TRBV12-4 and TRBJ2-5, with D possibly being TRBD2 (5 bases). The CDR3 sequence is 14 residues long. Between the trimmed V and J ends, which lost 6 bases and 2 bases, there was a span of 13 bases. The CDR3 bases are TGTGCCAGCAGCCCCACCCGAGGGCAAGAGACCCAGTACTTC. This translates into CASSPTRGQETQYF.

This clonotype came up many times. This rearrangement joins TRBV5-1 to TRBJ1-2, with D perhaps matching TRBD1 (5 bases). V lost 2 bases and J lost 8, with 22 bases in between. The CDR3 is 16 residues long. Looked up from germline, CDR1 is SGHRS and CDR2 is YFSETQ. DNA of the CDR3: TGCGCCAGCAGCTTCTCTCCTGGACAAAGGGCGGTGGGCTACACCTTC. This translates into CASSFSPGQRAVGYTF.

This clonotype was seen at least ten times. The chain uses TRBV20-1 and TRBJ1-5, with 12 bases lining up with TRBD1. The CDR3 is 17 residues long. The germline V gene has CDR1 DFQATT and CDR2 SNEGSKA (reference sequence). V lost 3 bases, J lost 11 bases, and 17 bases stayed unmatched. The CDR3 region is CSARTSGTGTGGTAQHF. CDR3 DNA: TGCAGTGCTAGGACCTCCGGGACAGGGACAGGGGGCACAGCCCAGCATTTT.

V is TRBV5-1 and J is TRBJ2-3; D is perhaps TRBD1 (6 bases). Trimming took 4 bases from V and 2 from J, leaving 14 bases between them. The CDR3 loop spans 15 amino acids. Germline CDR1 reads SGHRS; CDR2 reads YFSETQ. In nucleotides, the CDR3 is TGCGCCAGCAGCCTGGACAGAGTTTCCACAGATACGCAGTATTTT. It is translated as CASSLDRVSTDTQYF. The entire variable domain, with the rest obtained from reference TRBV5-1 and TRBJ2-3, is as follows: KAGVTQTPRYLIKTRGQQVTLSCSPISGHRSVSWYQQTPGQGLQFLFEYFSETQRNKGNFPGRFSGRQFSNSRSEMNVSTLELGDSALYLCASSLDRVSTDTQYFGPGTRLTVL.

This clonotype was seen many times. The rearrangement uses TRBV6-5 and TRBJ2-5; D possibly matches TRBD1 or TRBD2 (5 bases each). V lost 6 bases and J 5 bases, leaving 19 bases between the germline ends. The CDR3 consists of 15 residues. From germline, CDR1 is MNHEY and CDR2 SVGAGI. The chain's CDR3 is CASRASFSGRETQYF. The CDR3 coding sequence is TGTGCCAGCAGGGCCAGCTTTTCGGGGCGGGAGACCCAGTACTTC.

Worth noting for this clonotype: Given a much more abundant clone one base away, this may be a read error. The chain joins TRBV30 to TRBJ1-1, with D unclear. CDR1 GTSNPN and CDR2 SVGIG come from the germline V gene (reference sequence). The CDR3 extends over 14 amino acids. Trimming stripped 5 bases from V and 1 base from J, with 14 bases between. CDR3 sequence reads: CAWDPQGRNTEAFF. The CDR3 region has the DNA TGTGCCTGGGATCCTCAAGGGCGGAACACTGAAGCTTTCTTT.

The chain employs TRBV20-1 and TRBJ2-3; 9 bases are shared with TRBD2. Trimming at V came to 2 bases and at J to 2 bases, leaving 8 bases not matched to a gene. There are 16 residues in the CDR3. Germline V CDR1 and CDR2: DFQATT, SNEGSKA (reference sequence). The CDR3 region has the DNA TGCAGTGCTAGACCTCAGACTAGCGGTTTCACAGATACGCAGTATTTT. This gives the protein CSARPQTSGFTDTQYF.

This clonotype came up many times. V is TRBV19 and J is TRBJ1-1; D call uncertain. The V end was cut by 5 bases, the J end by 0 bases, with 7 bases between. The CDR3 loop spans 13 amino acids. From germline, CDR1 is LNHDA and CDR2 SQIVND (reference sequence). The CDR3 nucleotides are TGTGCCAGTAGTGATACGATGAACACTGAAGCTTTCTTT. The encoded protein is CASSDTMNTEAFF.

As DNA, the CDR3 is TGTGCCAGCAGCTTACACGGGCCGAATTCACCCCTCCACTTT. Its translation: CASSLHGPNSPLHF. The chain has TRBV7-9 and TRBJ1-6; D is ambiguous. The CDR3 has 14 residues. Germline V gives CDR1 SEHNR, CDR2 FQNEAQ (reference sequence). Trimming stripped 2 bases from V and 7 bases from J, with 9 bases between. The variable domain in full, with the rest retrieved from reference TRBV7-9 and TRBJ1-6, is DTGVSQNPRHKITKRGQNVTFRCDPISEHNRLYWYRQTLGQGPEFLTYFQNEAQLEKSRLLSDRFSAERPKGSFSTLEIQRTEQGDSAMYLCASSLHGPNSPLHFGNGTRLTVT.

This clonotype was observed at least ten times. CDR3: CASSLAQGQETQYF. Here the CDR3 DNA reads TGCGCCAGCAGCTTGGCCCAGGGGCAAGAGACCCAGTACTTC. The chain links TRBV5-1 to TRBJ2-5; possibly TRBD1 for D (6 bases). The V and J ends lost 0 bases and 2 bases respectively, with 8 bases between them. The CDR3 is 14 residues long. In germline, CDR1 is SGHRS, CDR2 YFSETQ.

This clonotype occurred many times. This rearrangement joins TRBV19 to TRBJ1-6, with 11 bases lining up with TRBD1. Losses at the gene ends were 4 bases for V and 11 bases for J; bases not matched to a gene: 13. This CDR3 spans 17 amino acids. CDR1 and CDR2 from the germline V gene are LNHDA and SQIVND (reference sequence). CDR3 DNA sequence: TGTGCCAGTAGTACCGACTTCAGGACAGGGGGCATGACACCCCTCCACTTT. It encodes CASSTDFRTGGMTPLHF.

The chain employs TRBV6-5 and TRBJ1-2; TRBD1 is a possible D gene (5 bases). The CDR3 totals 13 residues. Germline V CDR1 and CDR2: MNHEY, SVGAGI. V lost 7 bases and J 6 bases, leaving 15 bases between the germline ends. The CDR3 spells CASKSTLGHGYTF. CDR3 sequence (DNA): TGTGCCAGCAAATCTACTCTGGGGCATGGCTACACCTTC.

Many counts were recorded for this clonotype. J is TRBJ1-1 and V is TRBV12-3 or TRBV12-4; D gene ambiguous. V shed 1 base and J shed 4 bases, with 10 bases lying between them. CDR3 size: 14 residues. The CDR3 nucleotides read TGTGCCAGCAGTTTAGGGATTGAGACCACTGAAGCTTTCTTT. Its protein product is CASSLGIETTEAFF.

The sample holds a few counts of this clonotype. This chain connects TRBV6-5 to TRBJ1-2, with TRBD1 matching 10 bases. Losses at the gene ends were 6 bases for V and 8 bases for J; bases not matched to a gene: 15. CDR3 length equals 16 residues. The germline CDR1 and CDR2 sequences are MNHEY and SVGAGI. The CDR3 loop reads CASSPDGTGVSQGYTF. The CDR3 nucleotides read TGTGCCAGCAGCCCTGACGGGACAGGGGTCTCTCAGGGCTACACCTTC.

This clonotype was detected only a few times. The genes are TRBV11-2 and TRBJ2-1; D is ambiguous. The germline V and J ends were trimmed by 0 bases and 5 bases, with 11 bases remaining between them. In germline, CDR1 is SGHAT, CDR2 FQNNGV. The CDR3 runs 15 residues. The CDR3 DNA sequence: TGTGCCAGCAGCTTAGAGGGTAATAAGCACAATGAGCAGTTCTTC. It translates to CASSLEGNKHNEQFF.

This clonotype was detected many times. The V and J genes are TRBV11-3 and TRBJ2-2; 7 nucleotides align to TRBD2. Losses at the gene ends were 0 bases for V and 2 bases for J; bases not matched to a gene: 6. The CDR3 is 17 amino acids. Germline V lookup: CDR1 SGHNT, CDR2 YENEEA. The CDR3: CASSLDLQRGNTGELFF. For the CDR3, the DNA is TGTGCCAGCAGCTTAGATCTGCAGCGGGGAAACACCGGGGAGCTGTTTTTT.

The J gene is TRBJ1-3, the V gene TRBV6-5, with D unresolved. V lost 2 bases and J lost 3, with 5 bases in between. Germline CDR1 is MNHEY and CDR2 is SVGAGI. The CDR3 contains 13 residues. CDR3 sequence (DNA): TGTGCCAGCAGTTACCAAAGTGGAAACACCATATATTTT. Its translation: CASSYQSGNTIYF.

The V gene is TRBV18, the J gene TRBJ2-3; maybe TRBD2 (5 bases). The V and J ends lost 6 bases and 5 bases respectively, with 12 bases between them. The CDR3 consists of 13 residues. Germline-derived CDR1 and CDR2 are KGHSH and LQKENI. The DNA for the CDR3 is TGTGCCAGCTCCCCTAGCCCCGGAGATACGCAGTATTTT. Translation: CASSPSPGDTQYF.